Below, 27 T cell receptor beta chains from the same sample are listed, as sequenced in a study of cytomegalovirus exposure and HLA in healthy donors. PCR involved 60 Vbeta and 13 Jbeta primers. The assay was immunoSEQ multiplex PCR, and TCRdb's table has in-frame clones only and misses some. The sample includes 150,000 or so clones, approximately 73% seen only once; the top ten take about 10%. Material for sequencing was PBMCs. These receptors all come from a man aged 25 to 40 in good health and CMV-seropositive.

A remark on this clone: Germline and junction disagree at one end, which may indicate a read error. This CDR3 is CASSLGLGGRGELFF. In DNA, the CDR3 is TGTGCTAGCAGCTTAGGACTGGGGGGTCGCGGGGAGCTGTTTTTT. This chain joins TRBV7-7 and TRBJ2-2; TRBD2 is a possible D gene (6 bases). Germline CDR1 reads SSHAT; CDR2 reads FNYEAQ (reference sequence). The CDR3 is 15 amino acids.

This clone has only one observation. The junction shows a germline mismatch at one end, possibly a read error. The V gene is TRBV7-9, the J gene TRBJ1-3; D is possibly TRBD1 (6 bases). The CDR3 runs 16 residues. The germline gives CDR1 SEHNR, CDR2 FQNEAQ (reference sequence). The CDR3 here is CSSSRQAGDYGNTIYF. The CDR3 nucleotides are TGTTCCAGCAGCCGACAAGCAGGGGATTATGGAAACACCATATATTTT.

This clone showed up just once. At the DNA level, this CDR3 is encoded by other sequences in the same sample as well. The rearrangement uses TRBV30 and TRBJ1-1, with D uncertain. CDR1 and CDR2 from the germline V gene are GTSNPN and SVGIG (reference sequence). With 0 bases removed from V and 1 base from J, the gap between germline ends came to 6 bases. The CDR3 covers 13 residues. CDR3 in DNA: TGTGCCTGGAGTGTACTGCGGAACACTGAAGCTTTCTTT. Its protein product is CAWSVLRNTEAFF.

This rearrangement joins TRBV19 to TRBJ1-4; D gene unclear. The CDR3 sequence is 13 residues long. Trimming pared 10 bases from V and 6 bases from J, leaving 15 bases between. Germline V gene sequence: CDR1 LNHDA, CDR2 SQIVND (reference sequence). DNA for the CDR3: TGTGCCACCGAGAGGCTCGGGGATGAAAAACTGTTTTTT. Its translation: CATERLGDEKLFF.

The rearrangement uses TRBV7-9 and TRBJ2-3; TRBD2 aligns across 12 bases. The CDR3 runs 16 residues. The J segment lost 2 bases and the V segment lost 4 bases, leaving 4 bases of the junction unmatched. The germline V gene has CDR1 SEHNR and CDR2 FQNEAQ (reference sequence). As DNA, the CDR3 is TGTGCCAGCAGCTCCTCTAGCGGGAGGGACACAGATACGCAGTATTTT. Encoded protein: CASSSSSGRDTDTQYF.

The chain joins TRBV6-5 to TRBJ1-1; D call uncertain. Germline values: CDR1 MNHEY, CDR2 SVGAGI. The V gene lost 2 bases and the J gene lost 0 bases, with 7 bases spanning the gap. This CDR3 is built from 14 residues. CDR3 coding DNA: TGTGCCAGCAGTTACCGGGGAGTGAACACTGAAGCTTTCTTT. Encoded protein: CASSYRGVNTEAFF.

The chain has TRBV10-2 and TRBJ2-1; 7 bases align to TRBD2. J was trimmed by 5 bases and V by 8 bases; bases with no gene match: 12. The CDR3 length is 15 residues. Germline V lookup: CDR1 WSHSY, CDR2 SAAADI. The CDR3 here is CASAHLADPHNEQFF. The CDR3 coding sequence is TGCGCCAGCGCCCACCTAGCGGATCCCCACAATGAGCAGTTCTTC.

V gene TRBV11-2 combines with J gene TRBJ1-2, with D possibly matching TRBD1 (5 bases). Trimming removed 6 bases from V and 2 bases from J, with 13 bases in between. This CDR3 spans 14 amino acids. Germline values: CDR1 SGHAT, CDR2 FQNNGV. This chain's CDR3 is CASRKTGGNYGYTF. The CDR3 coding sequence is TGTGCCAGCAGAAAAACAGGAGGGAACTATGGCTACACCTTC.

This clone was found a few times. The chain employs TRBV4-2 and TRBJ2-2, with D perhaps matching TRBD2 (5 bases). CDR1 and CDR2 (germline): LGHNA, YNFKEQ. There are 16 residues in the CDR3. V was cut by 1 base and J by 2 bases, with 11 bases left in between. The CDR3 is CASSQVASRNTGELFF. The CDR3 region has the DNA TGTGCCAGCAGCCAAGTGGCTAGCCGAAACACCGGGGAGCTGTTTTTT.

This clone was seen a handful of times. The gene calls are TRBV18 and TRBJ1-5; 10 nucleotides line up with TRBD1. The junction had 6 bases not matched to a gene; V was cut back by 4 bases and J by 6 bases. The CDR3 consists of 15 residues. The germline V gene encodes CDR1 KGHSH and CDR2 LQKENI. The CDR3 coding sequence is TGTGCCAGCTCACGGGACAGGGGCAGTGTTCAGCCCCAGCATTTT. Protein product: CASSRDRGSVQPQHF.

This chain connects TRBV7-9 to TRBJ2-1, with 7 positions matching TRBD2. The germline gives CDR1 SEHNR, CDR2 FQNEAQ (reference sequence). The CDR3 has 14 residues. J gave up 5 bases and V 6 bases, and 7 bases lay outside the gene matches. The DNA of the CDR3 is TGTGCCAGCAGTCTAATGGGGGGGGACAATGAGCAGTTCTTC. Its translation is CASSLMGGDNEQFF.

The chain combines TRBV25-1 with TRBJ1-5, with TRBD1 matching over 10 bases. The length of the CDR3 is 14 residues. V was pared by 4 bases and J by 5 bases, with 2 bases of the junction left unmatched. Looked up from germline, CDR1 is MGHDK and CDR2 is SYGVNS. The CDR3 coding sequence is TGTGCCAGCAGTGCAGGGACAGGGGATCAGCCCCAGCATTTT. Translating gives CASSAGTGDQPQHF.

The chain couples TRBV7-8 to TRBJ1-2, with D possibly TRBD1 on 5 matching bases. Germline CDR1 is SGHVS and CDR2 is FQNEAQ. CDR3 length equals 14 residues. V shed 3 bases and J shed 6 bases, with 14 bases lying between them. CDR3 coding DNA: TGTGCCAGCAGCTTCGTGACTCCAGGGAATGGCTACACCTTC. It specifies CASSFVTPGNGYTF. Full variable domain (missing parts from reference TRBV7-8 and TRBJ1-2): GAGVSQSPRYKVAKRGQDVALRCDPISGHVSLFWYQQALGQGPEFLTYFQNEAQLDKSGLPSDRFFAERPEGSVSTLKIQRTQQEDSAVYLCASSFVTPGNGYTFGSGTRLTVV.

The chain is built from TRBV9 and TRBJ2-4; 7 nucleotides line up with TRBD2. V shed 3 bases, J shed 3 bases, and the junction held 9 bases outside the gene matches. The germline CDR1 and CDR2 sequences are SGDLS and YYNGEE. CDR3 length: 16 amino acids. The CDR3 DNA is TGTGCCAGCAGCGGCGGGGAGGGTTCTGTCAAAAACATTCAGTACTTC. This sequence encodes CASSGGEGSVKNIQYF.

This rearrangement joins TRBV4-1 to TRBJ2-7; 8 bases align to TRBD1. The germline CDR1 and CDR2 sequences are MGHRA and YSYEKL. CDR3 length: 16 residues. Trimming at V came to 1 base and at J to 2 bases, leaving 7 bases not matched to a gene. The CDR3 region has the DNA TGCGCCAGCAGCCAAGCTTCGGACAGGGCGGCCTACGAGCAGTACTTC. Translation gives CASSQASDRAAYEQYF.

The V call is TRBV27, the J call TRBJ2-7; 9 bases align to TRBD2. Germline loops: CDR1 MNHEY, CDR2 SMNVEV (reference sequence). The V gene end was trimmed by 4 bases and the J gene end by 11 bases; junction bases not matched to a gene: 6. The CDR3 consists of 12 residues. The DNA of the CDR3 is TGTGCCAGCAGTTCCAGTAGCGGGAGAGAGTACTTC. It specifies CASSSSSGREYF.

The table lists this clone with a count of one. This chain joins TRBV2 and TRBJ2-2; 9 nucleotides agree with TRBD1. Unmatched junction bases numbered 6, after V lost 6 bases and J lost 7 bases. The CDR3 covers 14 residues. From germline, CDR1 is SNHLY and CDR2 FYNNEI. The CDR3, as DNA: TGTGCCAGCAGCCCCGGGACAGGGATCGGGGAGCTGTTTTTT. This sequence encodes CASSPGTGIGELFF.

Only a few counts were recorded for this clone. This chain joins TRBV11-3 and TRBJ2-5, with D tentatively TRBD1 (6 bases). Germline V lookup: CDR1 SGHNT, CDR2 YENEEA. CDR3 length equals 12 residues. Trimming cost V 5 bases and J 3 bases, with 7 bases left between them. The CDR3 reads CASSRTEETQYF. DNA for the CDR3: TGTGCCAGCAGCCGGACAGAAGAGACCCAGTACTTC.

This clone was counted once. The V and J genes are TRBV6-5 and TRBJ2-7; 7 nucleotides agree with TRBD1. With V trimmed by 4 bases and J by 3 bases, 6 bases remained unmatched. CDR3 length: 14 amino acids. Looked up from germline, CDR1 is MNHEY and CDR2 is SVGAGI. The CDR3 coding sequence is TGTGCCAGCAGTTCTGACAGGGTGGACTACGAGCAGTACTTC. It is translated as CASSSDRVDYEQYF.

This sequence joins TRBV12-5 and TRBJ2-3, with a possible D match to TRBD2 (7 bases). Germline V gives CDR1 LGHNT, CDR2 FRNRAP. The CDR3 extends over 16 amino acids. Trimming pared 4 bases from V and 4 bases from J, leaving 18 bases between. CDR3 region: CASGSHEGGGADTQYF. CDR3 coding DNA: TGTGCTAGTGGTTCCCACGAGGGAGGGGGGGCAGATACGCAGTATTTT.

The rearrangement links TRBV5-1 to TRBJ2-5; TRBD1 aligns across 9 bases. Gene TRBJ2-7 matches the end of the DNA better, so the J call may be wrong. Looked up from germline, CDR1 is SGHRS and CDR2 is YFSETQ. This CDR3 region has 14 residues. DNA for the CDR3: TGCGCCAGCAGCTTAGGGACAGGGCTATACGAGCAGTACTTC. Translating it yields CASSLGTGLYEQYF.

This clone was seen a handful of times. This sequence joins TRBV6-5 and TRBJ1-5, with a tentative D call TRBD1 (6 bases). The V gene's germline CDR1 is MNHEY and CDR2 SVGAGI. The V end was cut by 6 bases, the J end by 0 bases, with 12 bases between. The length of the CDR3 is 15 residues. CDR3 coding DNA: TGTGCCAGCAGCGATGGACAGTATAGCAATCAGCCCCAGCATTTT. Amino acid sequence: CASSDGQYSNQPQHF.

V and J are TRBV12-5 and TRBJ1-1; 9 bases map to TRBD1. Germline CDR1 LGHNT, CDR2 FRNRAP. The CDR3 has 16 amino acids. Trimming removed 1 base from V and 4 bases from J; junction bases left unmatched: 7. CDR3 region: CASGLEQGAIVTEAFF. The CDR3 region has the DNA TGTGCTAGTGGTTTGGAACAGGGGGCTATTGTCACTGAAGCTTTCTTT.

The chain links TRBV11-3 to TRBJ2-3; the match to TRBD2 covers 13 bases. V lost 3 bases, J lost 2 bases, and 5 bases stayed unmatched. The CDR3 loop spans 17 amino acids. CDR1 SGHNT and CDR2 YENEEA come from the germline V gene. CDR3 DNA: TGTGCCAGCAGCTTCCCGGGACTAGCGGGAATCACAGATACGCAGTATTTT. This encodes CASSFPGLAGITDTQYF. Drawing the rest from reference TRBV11-3 and TRBJ2-3, the complete variable domain is EAGVVQSPRYKIIEKKQPVAFWCNPISGHNTLYWYLQNLGQGPELLIRYENEEAVDDSQLPKDRFSAERLKGVDSTLKIQPAELGDSAVYLCASSFPGLAGITDTQYFGPGTRLTVL.

CDR3 protein: CAWSADIEWYF. The CDR3 DNA follows: TGTGCCTGGAGTGCGGACATCGAATGGTACTTC. The genes are TRBV30 and TRBJ2-7; D possibly corresponds to TRBD1 (5 bases). The CDR3 is 11 residues long. The V gene lost 1 base and the J gene lost 12 bases, with 13 bases spanning the gap. The germline gives CDR1 GTSNPN, CDR2 SVGIG (reference sequence). The whole variable domain, remainder taken from reference TRBV30 and TRBJ2-7, is SQTIHQWPATLVQPVGSPLSLECTVEGTSNPNLYWYRQAAGRGLQLLFYSVGIGQISSEVPQNLSASRPQDRQFILSSKKLLLSDSGFYLCAWSADIEWYFGPGTRLTVT.

The chain employs TRBV28 and TRBJ2-7; D remains unclear. This CDR3 is 13 amino acids long. Germline V CDR1 and CDR2: MDHEN, SYDVKM. The V end lost 3 bases, the J end lost 0 bases, and 6 bases lay between the germline ends. The CDR3: CASSLPGSYEQYF. The CDR3 DNA reads as TGTGCCAGCAGTTTGCCCGGCTCCTACGAGCAGTACTTC. The variable domain in full, completed from reference TRBV28 and TRBJ2-7, reads DVKVTQSSRYLVKRTGEKVFLECVQDMDHENMFWYRQDPGLGLRLIYFSYDVKMKEKGDIPEGYSVSREKKERFSLILESASTNQTSMYLCASSLPGSYEQYFGPGTRLTVT.

The chain recombines TRBV5-1 with TRBJ1-1; D call uncertain. The ends were cut back, 1 base at V and 0 bases at J, with 13 bases in the middle. CDR1 is SGHRS and CDR2 is YFSETQ in the germline V gene. CDR3 length: 16 residues. CDR3 sequence: CASSLSTRNMNTEAFF. In DNA form, the CDR3 reads TGCGCCAGCAGCTTGTCGACAAGGAATATGAACACTGAAGCTTTCTTT.